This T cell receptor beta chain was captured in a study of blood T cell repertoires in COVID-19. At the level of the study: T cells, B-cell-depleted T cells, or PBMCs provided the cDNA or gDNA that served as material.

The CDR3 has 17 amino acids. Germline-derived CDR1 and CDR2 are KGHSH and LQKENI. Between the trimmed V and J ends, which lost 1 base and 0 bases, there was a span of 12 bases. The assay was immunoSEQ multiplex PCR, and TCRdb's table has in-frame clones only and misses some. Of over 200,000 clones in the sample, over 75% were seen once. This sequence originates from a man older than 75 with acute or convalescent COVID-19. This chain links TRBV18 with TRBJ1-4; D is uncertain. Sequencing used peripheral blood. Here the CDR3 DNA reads TGTGCCAGCTCACCACTTTCCACACAAGCAACTAATGAAAAACTGTTTTTT. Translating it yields CASSPLSTQATNEKLFF.